This TCR beta chain was identified in a study of blood T cell repertoires in COVID-19. Assay used: immunoSEQ multiplex PCR; TCRdb lists only in-frame clones, some missing. The sample shows under 250,000 clones, approximately 87% of them seen only once. Germline CDR1 and CDR2: SEHNR and FQNEAQ (reference sequence). V shed 5 bases, J shed 1 base, and the junction held 5 bases outside the gene matches. The CDR3 spans 15 residues. What was sequenced was peripheral blood. The source of this sequence is a woman between 65 and 79 years old with active or convalescent COVID-19. This chain links TRBV7-9 with TRBJ2-7; 10 bases map to TRBD2. This CDR3 reads CASSKPSGGSYEQYF. As DNA, the CDR3 is TGTGCCAGCAGCAAGCCTAGCGGGGGTTCCTACGAGCAGTACTTC. Variable domain in full (rest from reference TRBV7-9 and TRBJ2-7): DTGVSQNPRHKITKRGQNVTFRCDPISEHNRLYWYRQTLGQGPEFLTYFQNEAQLEKSRLLSDRFSAERPKGSFSTLEIQRTEQGDSAMYLCASSKPSGGSYEQYFGPGTRLTVT.